These 11 T cell receptor beta chains originate from one sample sequenced in a study of cytomegalovirus exposure and HLA in healthy donors. The PCR employed 60 Vbeta primers together with 13 Jbeta primers. The data were produced by immunoSEQ multiplex PCR, yet TCRdb's version contains in-frame clones alone and is incomplete. The repertoire consists of roughly 100,000 clones, with around four fifths occurring once and the leading ten covering roughly 2%. Specimen: PBMCs. All receptors derive from a man between 40 and 49 years old in good health and CMV-seronegative.

This chain uses TRBV5-6 with TRBJ2-3, with 9 bases fitting TRBD2. CDR3 length equals 18 residues. The germline V gene has CDR1 SGHDT and CDR2 YYEEEE. V shed 1 base and J 2 bases; nucleotides not matched to a gene: 11. The CDR3 region is CASSLLSGRRPHTDTQYF. The DNA for the CDR3 is TGTGCCAGCAGCTTGTTGAGCGGGAGGCGGCCCCACACAGATACGCAGTATTTT.

This clone was counted a few times. This rearrangement joins TRBV5-4 to TRBJ2-1; TRBD1 matches 8 bases. CDR3 length: 17 residues. The V segment lost 0 bases and the J segment 5 bases; nucleotides outside the gene matches: 10. CDR1 is SGHNT, CDR2 YYREEE, per germline (reference sequence). CDR3 in DNA: TGTGCCAGCAGCTTGGCGGCTGGCAGGGGGCGTGACAATGAGCAGTTCTTC. Protein product: CASSLAAGRGRDNEQFF.

This clone showed up just a few times. V usage is TRBV7-8 and J usage is TRBJ2-3, with 8 positions matching TRBD2. Germline loops: CDR1 SGHVS, CDR2 FQNEAQ. The CDR3 runs 16 residues. J lost 4 bases, V lost 4 bases, and 10 bases had no gene match. In nucleotides, the CDR3 is TGTGCCAGCAGCTCCCCAGCGGGAGAGAGGTCAGATACGCAGTATTTT. Amino acids: CASSSPAGERSDTQYF.

This rearrangement joins TRBV7-2 to TRBJ2-5; D call uncertain. The CDR3 contains 13 residues. From germline, CDR1 is SGHTA and CDR2 FQGNSA. V shed 6 bases and J shed 5 bases, with 13 bases lying between them. The DNA of the CDR3 is TGTGCCAGCAGTTCACCGATCGGGGAGACCCAGTACTTC. Its translation: CASSSPIGETQYF.

The V gene is TRBV7-9, the J gene TRBJ2-5; weak D call: TRBD2 (5 bases). Germline V gene sequence: CDR1 SEHNR, CDR2 FQNEAQ (reference sequence). This CDR3 has 14 residues. Between the trimmed V and J ends, which lost 5 bases and 7 bases, there was a span of 17 bases. CDR3 protein: CASSTRTDYGTQYF. CDR3 coding DNA: TGTGCCAGCAGCACACGGACCGACTACGGGACCCAGTACTTC.

The chain carries TRBV7-9 and TRBJ2-5, with D possibly being TRBD1 (6 bases). The J call may not be correct, given that the DNA end is closer to TRBJ2-7. Germline V gives CDR1 SEHNR, CDR2 FQNEAQ (reference sequence). This CDR3 comprises 14 residues. The CDR3 bases are TGTGCCAGCAGCTCCCAGGGGTCCCCCTACGAGCAGTACTTC. This sequence encodes CASSSQGSPYEQYF.

V is TRBV30 and J is TRBJ1-4; D is undetermined. Trimming removed 0 bases at V and 8 bases at J, with 7 bases between. Germline V gene sequence: CDR1 GTSNPN, CDR2 SVGIG (reference sequence). This CDR3 contains 12 residues. The CDR3 DNA sequence: TGTGCCTGGAGTGTACTGAAGGAAAAACTGTTTTTT. Protein: CAWSVLKEKLFF.

V and J are TRBV10-2 and TRBJ2-7, with TRBD1 matching 11 bases. V lost 6 bases to trimming and J lost 2 bases; unmatched junction nucleotides: 3. There are 14 residues in the CDR3. Per the germline V gene, CDR1 is WSHSY and CDR2 is SAAADI. DNA of the CDR3: TGCGCCAGCAGAGGGACAGGGGGAGCCTACGAGCAGTACTTC. Translation gives CASRGTGGAYEQYF.

The chain joins TRBV11-2 to TRBJ1-1; tentative D call: TRBD1 (6 bases). The V gene's germline CDR1 is SGHAT and CDR2 FQNNGV. V was clipped by 6 bases and J by 10 bases, with 12 bases between them. The CDR3 extends over 11 amino acids. The CDR3 reads CASRLSGAAFF. The CDR3 nucleotides read TGTGCCAGCAGGTTGTCAGGGGCAGCTTTCTTT.

J is TRBJ2-5 and V is TRBV30, with TRBD1 identical over 7 bases. J was trimmed by 5 bases and V by 0 bases; bases with no gene match: 12. From germline, CDR1 is GTSNPN and CDR2 SVGIG (reference sequence). This CDR3 spans 16 amino acids. CDR3 coding DNA: TGTGCCTGGAGTGTACAGGGGTCAGCTAGAAGGGAGACCCAGTACTTC. Its translation is CAWSVQGSARRETQYF. Combining the CDR3 with reference TRBV30 and TRBJ2-5 gives the whole variable domain SQTIHQWPATLVQPVGSPLSLECTVEGTSNPNLYWYRQAAGRGLQLLFYSVGIGQISSEVPQNLSASRPQDRQFILSSKKLLLSDSGFYLCAWSVQGSARRETQYFGPGTRLLVL.

The chain has TRBV15 and TRBJ2-1, with a tentative D call TRBD2 (5 bases). Trimming removed 3 bases at V and 6 bases at J, with 12 bases between. Germline loops: CDR1 LNHNV, CDR2 YYDKDF (reference sequence). This CDR3 is 14 amino acids long. CDR3 in DNA: TGTGCCACCAGCAGGACTGGAGGCTTCAATGAGCAGTTCTTC. Amino acid sequence: CATSRTGGFNEQFF.